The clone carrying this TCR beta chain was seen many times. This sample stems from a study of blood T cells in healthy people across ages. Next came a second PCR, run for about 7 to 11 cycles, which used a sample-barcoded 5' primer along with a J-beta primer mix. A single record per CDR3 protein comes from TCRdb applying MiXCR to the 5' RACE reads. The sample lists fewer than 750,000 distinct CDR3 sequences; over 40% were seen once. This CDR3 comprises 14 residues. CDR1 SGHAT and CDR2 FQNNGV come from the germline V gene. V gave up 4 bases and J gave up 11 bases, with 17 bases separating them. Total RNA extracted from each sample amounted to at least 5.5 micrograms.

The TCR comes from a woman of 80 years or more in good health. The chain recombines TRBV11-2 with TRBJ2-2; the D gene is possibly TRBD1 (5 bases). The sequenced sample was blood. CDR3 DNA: TGTGCCAGCAGCTCAGAAAGGACACCAGGAGAGCTGTTTTTT. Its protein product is CASSSERTPGELFF.